The rows below give T cell receptor beta chains drawn from one sample of a study of regulatory T cells in long-lasting Graves disease. Each CDR3 protein gets one entry after TCRdb re-called the multiplex PCR reads with MiXCR. The table has about 200,000 distinct CDR3 sequences, around 18% seen once; the top ten hold around 20%. Material: peripheral blood mononuclear cells (PBMCs), obtained at new diagnosis, from a patient treated with antithyroid drugs. Receptors originate from a female donor with Graves disease. Each CDR3 is given with its conserved first and last residue. D genes are given only for firm matches. Some rows have no size entry. The others give once, few or many, or a class for an expanded clone.

V	size	length	D	J	CDR3	DNA
TRBV29-1	.	15	TRBD2	TRBJ2-5	CSVEQGLAGWETQYF	TGCAGCGTTGAACAGGGATTAGCGGGATGGGAGACCCAGTACTTC
TRBV19	many	13	TRBD1	TRBJ1-5	CASTIRDRQPQHF	TGTGCCAGTACTATAAGGGACAGGCAGCCCCAGCATTTT
TRBV9	few	16	.	TRBJ2-7	CASSVVLSQRPYEQYF	TGTGCCAGCAGCGTAGTACTATCCCAGCGCCCCTACGAGCAGTACTTC
TRBV11-2	many	14	TRBD1	TRBJ1-1	CASSFYRGNTEAFF	TGTGCCAGCAGCTTTTACAGGGGGAACACTGAAGCTTTCTTT
TRBV2	many	16	.	TRBJ2-1	CASSEEAGIGDNEQFF	TGTGCCAGCAGTGAAGAGGCGGGGATAGGGGACAATGAGCAGTTCTTC
TRBV4-1	few	17	.	TRBJ2-3	CASSQGTQGSSTDTQYF	TGCGCCAGCAGCCAAGGTACTCAGGGGAGTAGCACAGATACGCAGTATTTT
TRBV28	many	16	TRBD2	TRBJ2-4	CASSLTSGMVKNIQYF	TGTGCCAGCAGTTTGACTAGCGGGATGGTCAAAAACATTCAGTACTTC
TRBV2	many	14	TRBD1	TRBJ2-5	CASSLGTVQETQYF	TGTGCCAGCAGTCTCGGGACAGTCCAAGAGACCCAGTACTTC
TRBV24-1	many	17	.	TRBJ2-1	CATSGNLRAGEVDEQFF	TGTGCCACCAGTGGCAACTTGAGGGCAGGGGAAGTGGATGAGCAGTTCTTC
TRBV7-2	many	13	.	TRBJ1-1	CASSWRQGTEAFF	TGTGCCAGCAGCTGGAGGCAGGGCACTGAAGCTTTCTTT
TRBV2	many	16	TRBD1	TRBJ1-5	CASSASGQGAGQPQHF	TGTGCCAGCAGCGCCTCCGGACAGGGAGCTGGTCAGCCCCAGCATTTT
TRBV29-1	many	14	TRBD1	TRBJ1-6	CSVVPTGSNSPLHF	TGCAGCGTTGTACCGACAGGGTCTAATTCACCCCTCCACTTT
TRBV18	few	16	TRBD2	TRBJ2-1	CASSLGTSGSLHEQFF	TGTGCCAGCTCCCTAGGGACTAGCGGGTCGCTGCATGAGCAGTTCTTC
TRBV4-1	.	16	.	TRBJ1-5	CASSQDAGKYQSAQHF	TGCGCCAGCAGCCAAGACGCGGGGAAATACCAATCAGCCCAGCATTTT
TRBV10-3	many	12	.	TRBJ1-2	CAISERTDGYTF	TGTGCCATCAGTGAGAGGACAGACGGCTACACCTTC
TRBV7-2	many	15	.	TRBJ1-3	CASSLTSLSGNTIYF	TGTGCCAGCAGCTTAACGAGCCTCTCTGGAAACACCATATATTTT
TRBV6-1	many	13	.	TRBJ1-1	CASSQRGDTEAFF	TGTGCCAGCAGTCAAAGGGGAGACACTGAAGCTTTCTTT
TRBV18	few	15	.	TRBJ2-5	CASSPRGAQREAQYF	TGTGCCAGCTCACCCAGAGGGGCCCAACGTGAGGCCCAGTACTTC
TRBV24-1	many	18	.	TRBJ2-5	CATSDNGGKEGTRETQYF	TGTGCCACCAGCGACAATGGGGGTAAGGAGGGGACCAGGGAGACCCAGTACTTC
TRBV2	many	14	.	TRBJ2-6	CAREGRSGANVLTF	TGTGCCAGGGAAGGAAGGTCAGGGGCCAACGTCCTGACTTTC
TRBV7-3	few	13	.	TRBJ2-1	CASSLAGSNEQFF	TGTGCCAGCAGTTTGGCAGGGAGCAATGAGCAGTTCTTC
TRBV20-1	once	16	TRBD2	TRBJ2-7	CSASGIAGGPWGEQYF	TGCAGTGCTAGTGGGATAGCGGGAGGGCCCTGGGGCGAGCAGTACTTC
TRBV18	.	16	TRBD2	TRBJ2-7	CASSPAGLAGAGEQYF	TGTGCCAGCTCACCGGCCGGACTAGCGGGAGCTGGGGAGCAGTACTTC
TRBV12-3/TRBV12-4	many	17	.	TRBJ1-6	CASSFLLTGLNNSPLHF	TGTGCCAGCAGTTTCCTCCTCACAGGGCTTAATAATTCACCCCTCCACTTT
TRBV4-3	.	14	.	TRBJ2-4	CASSQEPSSNSQYF	TGCGCCAGCAGCCAAGAGCCTAGTTCTAACTCTCAGTACTTC
TRBV28	.	15	.	TRBJ2-1	CASSLGLASYNEQFF	TGTGCCAGCAGTTTAGGTCTAGCCTCCTACAATGAGCAGTTCTTC
TRBV14	many	15	.	TRBJ1-3	CASSQEYRAGNTIYF	TGTGCCAGCAGCCAAGAGTACAGGGCCGGAAACACCATATATTTT
TRBV10-1	many	15	.	TRBJ2-3	CASSEPSLGTDTQYF	TGCGCCAGCAGTGAGCCATCACTTGGCACAGATACGCAGTATTTT
TRBV20-1	many	14	TRBD1	TRBJ2-6	CSATTGAGANVLTF	TGCAGTGCTACTACAGGGGCCGGGGCCAACGTCCTGACTTTC
TRBV24-1	many	18	TRBD1	TRBJ1-2	CATSDAYLGQGPLYGYTF	TGTGCCACCAGTGATGCATATCTAGGACAGGGGCCCTTATATGGCTACACCTTC
TRBV28	many	16	TRBD2	TRBJ2-1	CASSSRAGGPPHEQFF	TGTGCCAGCAGTTCGCGAGCGGGAGGGCCTCCTCATGAGCAGTTCTTC
TRBV3-1	few	16	.	TRBJ2-7	CASSQPVGEGGYEQYF	TGTGCCAGCAGCCAACCCGTTGGGGAGGGGGGCTACGAGCAGTACTTC
TRBV28	many	15	.	TRBJ2-5	CASSQIKAGRETQYF	TGTGCCAGCAGCCAAATAAAGGCGGGGAGAGAGACCCAGTACTTC